This TCR beta chain emerged from a study of beta chain features in type 1 diabetes. Study conclusions and caveats: Shorter TCRB CDR3s, moderately but significantly so, were found in Type 1 diabetes patients in all four CD4+ subsets.

Trimming took off 2 bases at V and 4 bases at J, with 11 bases between the two ends. The CDR3 contains 14 residues. Looked up from germline, CDR1 is SGHTA and CDR2 is FQGNSA. The sequenced template was cDNA made from the entire isolated RNA. Sequencing was performed with immunoSEQ multiplex PCR; in TCRdb, only in-frame clones are kept and a portion is missing. The table includes under 300,000 clones, 11% detected once. Remarks on this clone: Its antigen is still unknown.

Specimen: naive CD4+ T cells from blood. The sequence was obtained from a man in his thirties or forties with type 1 diabetes. The V and J genes are TRBV7-2 and TRBJ1-2, with no clear D. The CDR3, as DNA: TGTGCCAGCAGCTTACAGCGGACTGTCTATGGCTACACCTTC. Its protein product is CASSLQRTVYGYTF.